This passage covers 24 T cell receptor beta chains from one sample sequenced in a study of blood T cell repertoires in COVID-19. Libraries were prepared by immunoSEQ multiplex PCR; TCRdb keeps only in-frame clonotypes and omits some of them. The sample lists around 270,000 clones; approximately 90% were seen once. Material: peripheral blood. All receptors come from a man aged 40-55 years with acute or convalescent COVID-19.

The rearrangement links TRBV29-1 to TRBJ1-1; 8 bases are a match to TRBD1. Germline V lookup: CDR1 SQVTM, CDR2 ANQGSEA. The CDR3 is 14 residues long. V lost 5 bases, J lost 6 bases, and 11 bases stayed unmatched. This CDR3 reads CSVNTRTGSAEAFF. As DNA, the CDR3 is TGCAGCGTTAATACCAGGACAGGGAGTGCTGAAGCTTTCTTT.

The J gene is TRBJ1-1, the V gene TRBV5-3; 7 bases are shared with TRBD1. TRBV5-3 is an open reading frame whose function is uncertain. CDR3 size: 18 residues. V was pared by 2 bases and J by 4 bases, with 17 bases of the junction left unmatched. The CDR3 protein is CARSFPRFPGQEPTEAFF. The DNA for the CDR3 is TGTGCCAGAAGCTTCCCGAGGTTTCCCGGACAGGAACCCACTGAAGCTTTCTTT.

CDR3 in amino acids: CASSFGTDTQYF. The DNA of the CDR3 is TGTGCCAGCAGCTTCGGCACAGATACGCAGTATTTT. This chain connects TRBV11-1 to TRBJ2-3; D gene unclear. The CDR3 runs 12 residues. Germline V CDR1 and CDR2: SGHAT, FQDESV (reference sequence). V lost 3 bases and J lost 1, with 2 bases in between.

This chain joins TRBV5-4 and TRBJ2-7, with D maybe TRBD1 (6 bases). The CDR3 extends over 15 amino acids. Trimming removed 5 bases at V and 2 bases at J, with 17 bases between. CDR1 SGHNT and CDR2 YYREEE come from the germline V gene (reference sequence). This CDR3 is CASSISTGRAYEQYF. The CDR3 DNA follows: TGTGCCAGCAGTATATCGACAGGTCGAGCCTACGAGCAGTACTTC.

The CDR3 loop reads CASSSDVGVNEQYF. The CDR3, as DNA: TGTGCCAGCAGCTCCGACGTCGGGGTCAACGAGCAGTACTTC. The chain employs TRBV7-9 and TRBJ2-7, with TRBD2 as a possible D gene (5 bases). V gave up 4 bases and J gave up 5 bases, with 15 bases separating them. Germline CDR1 reads SEHNR; CDR2 reads FQNEAQ (reference sequence). The CDR3 sequence is 14 residues long. Supplemented by reference TRBV7-9 and TRBJ2-7, the full variable domain reads DTGVSQNPRHKITKRGQNVTFRCDPISEHNRLYWYRQTLGQGPEFLTYFQNEAQLEKSRLLSDRFSAERPKGSFSTLEIQRTEQGDSAMYLCASSSDVGVNEQYFGPGTRLTVT.

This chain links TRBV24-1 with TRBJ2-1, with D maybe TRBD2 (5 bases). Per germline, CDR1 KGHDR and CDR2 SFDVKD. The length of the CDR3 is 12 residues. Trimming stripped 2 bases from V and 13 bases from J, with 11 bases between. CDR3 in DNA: TGTGCCACCAGTGATTCGACTAAACCCCAGTTCTTC. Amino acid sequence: CATSDSTKPQFF.

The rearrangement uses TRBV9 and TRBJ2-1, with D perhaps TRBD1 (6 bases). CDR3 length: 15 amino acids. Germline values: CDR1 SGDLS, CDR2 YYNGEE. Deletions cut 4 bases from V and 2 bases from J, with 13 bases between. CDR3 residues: CASSIWTATYNEQFF. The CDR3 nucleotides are TGTGCCAGCAGCATCTGGACAGCCACCTACAATGAGCAGTTCTTC.

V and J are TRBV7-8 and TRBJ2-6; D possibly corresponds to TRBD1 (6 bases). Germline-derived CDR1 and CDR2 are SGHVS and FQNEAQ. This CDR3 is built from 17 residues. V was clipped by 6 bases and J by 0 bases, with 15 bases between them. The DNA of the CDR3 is TGTGCCAGCAGGCTCAGACGAGGGGGCTCTGGGGCCAACGTCCTGACTTTC. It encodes CASRLRRGGSGANVLTF. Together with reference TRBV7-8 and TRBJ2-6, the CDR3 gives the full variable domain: GAGVSQSPRYKVAKRGQDVALRCDPISGHVSLFWYQQALGQGPEFLTYFQNEAQLDKSGLPSDRFFAERPEGSVSTLKIQRTQQEDSAVYLCASRLRRGGSGANVLTFGAGSRLTVL.

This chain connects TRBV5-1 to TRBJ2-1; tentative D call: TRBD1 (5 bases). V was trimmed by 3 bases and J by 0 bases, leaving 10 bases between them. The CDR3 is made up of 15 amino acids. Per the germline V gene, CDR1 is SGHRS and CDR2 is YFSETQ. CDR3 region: CASSSQAFSYNEQFF. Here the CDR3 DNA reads TGCGCCAGCAGCTCACAGGCCTTCTCCTACAATGAGCAGTTCTTC.

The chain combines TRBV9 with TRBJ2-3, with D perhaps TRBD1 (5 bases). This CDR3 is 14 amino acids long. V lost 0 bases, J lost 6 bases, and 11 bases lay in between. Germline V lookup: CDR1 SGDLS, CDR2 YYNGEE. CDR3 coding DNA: TGTGCCAGCAGCGTAGCGTGGGGCGCGGATACGCAGTATTTT. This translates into CASSVAWGADTQYF. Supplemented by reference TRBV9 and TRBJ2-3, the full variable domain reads DSGVTQTPKHLITATGQRVTLRCSPRSGDLSVYWYQQSLDQGLQFLIQYYNGEERAKGNILERFSAQQFPDLHSELNLSSLELGDSALYFCASSVAWGADTQYFGPGTRLTVL.

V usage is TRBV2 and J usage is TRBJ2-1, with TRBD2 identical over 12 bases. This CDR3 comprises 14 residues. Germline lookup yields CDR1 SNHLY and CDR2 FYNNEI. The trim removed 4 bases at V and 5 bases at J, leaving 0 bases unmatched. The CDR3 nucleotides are TGTGCCAGCAGTGCTAGCGGGGGGGACAATGAGCAGTTCTTC. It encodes CASSASGGDNEQFF.

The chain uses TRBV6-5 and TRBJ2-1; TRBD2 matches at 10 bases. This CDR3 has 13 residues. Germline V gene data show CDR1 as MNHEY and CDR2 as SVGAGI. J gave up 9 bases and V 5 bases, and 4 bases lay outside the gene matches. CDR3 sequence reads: CASSPAGGLEQFF. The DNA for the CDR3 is TGTGCCAGCAGTCCAGCGGGGGGGCTTGAGCAGTTCTTC.

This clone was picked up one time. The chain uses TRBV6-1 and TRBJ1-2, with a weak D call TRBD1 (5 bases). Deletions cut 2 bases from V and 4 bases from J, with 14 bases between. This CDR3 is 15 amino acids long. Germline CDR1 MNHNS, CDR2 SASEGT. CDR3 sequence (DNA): TGTGCCAGCAGTGAATTAGGCGGGGCAGGCTATGGCTACACCTTC. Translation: CASSELGGAGYGYTF.

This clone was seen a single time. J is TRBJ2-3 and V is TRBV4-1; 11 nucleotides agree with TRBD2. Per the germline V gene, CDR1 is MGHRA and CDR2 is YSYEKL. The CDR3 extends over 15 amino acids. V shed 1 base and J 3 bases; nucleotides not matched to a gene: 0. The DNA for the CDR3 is TGCGCCAGCAGCCAAGGACTAGCGGGGACAGATACGCAGTATTTT. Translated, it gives CASSQGLAGTDTQYF.

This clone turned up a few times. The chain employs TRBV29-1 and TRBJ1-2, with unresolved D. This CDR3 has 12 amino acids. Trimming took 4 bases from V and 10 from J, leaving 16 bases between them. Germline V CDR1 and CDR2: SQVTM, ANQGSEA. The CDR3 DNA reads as TGCAGCGTTGTATACATCATCGGGTCCTACACCTTC. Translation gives CSVVYIIGSYTF.

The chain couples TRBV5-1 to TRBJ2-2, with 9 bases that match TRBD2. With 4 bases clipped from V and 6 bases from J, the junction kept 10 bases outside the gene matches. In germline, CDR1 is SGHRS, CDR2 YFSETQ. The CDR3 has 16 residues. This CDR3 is CASSRTGTSIAGELFF. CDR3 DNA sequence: TGCGCCAGCAGCCGGACCGGGACTAGCATAGCCGGGGAGCTGTTTTTT.

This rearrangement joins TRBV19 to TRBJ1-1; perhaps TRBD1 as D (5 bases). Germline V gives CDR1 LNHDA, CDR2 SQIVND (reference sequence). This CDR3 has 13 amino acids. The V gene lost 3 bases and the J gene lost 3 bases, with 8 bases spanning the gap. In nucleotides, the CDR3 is TGTGCCAGTAGTATTACAGGATACACTGAAGCTTTCTTT. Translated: CASSITGYTEAFF.

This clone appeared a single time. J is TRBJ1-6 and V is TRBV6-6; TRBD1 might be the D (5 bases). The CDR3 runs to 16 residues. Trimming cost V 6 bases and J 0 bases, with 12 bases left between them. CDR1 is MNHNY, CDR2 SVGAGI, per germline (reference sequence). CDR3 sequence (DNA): TGTGCCAGCAGCCAGGGTTTGAGCTCCTATAATTCACCCCTCCACTTT. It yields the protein CASSQGLSSYNSPLHF.

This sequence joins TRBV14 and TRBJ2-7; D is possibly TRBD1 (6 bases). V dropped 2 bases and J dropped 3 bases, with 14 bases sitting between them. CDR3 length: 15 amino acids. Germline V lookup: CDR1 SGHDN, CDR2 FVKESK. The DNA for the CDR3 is TGTGCCAGCAGCCAAACCACAGGGTCTATCTACGAGCAGTACTTC. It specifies CASSQTTGSIYEQYF.

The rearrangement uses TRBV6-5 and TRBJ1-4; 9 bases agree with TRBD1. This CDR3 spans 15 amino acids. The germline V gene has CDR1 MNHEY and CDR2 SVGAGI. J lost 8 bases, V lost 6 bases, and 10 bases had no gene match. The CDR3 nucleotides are TGTGCCAGCAGCAGGCCGGGACAGGGAGTCGAAAAACTGTTTTTT. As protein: CASSRPGQGVEKLFF.

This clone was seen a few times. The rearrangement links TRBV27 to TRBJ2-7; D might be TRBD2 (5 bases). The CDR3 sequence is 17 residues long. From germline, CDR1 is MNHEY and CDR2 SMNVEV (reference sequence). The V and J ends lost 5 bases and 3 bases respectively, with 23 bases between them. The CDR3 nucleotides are TGTGCCAGCAGTCACGCTATATCCGAGGGATTAATCTACGAGCAGTACTTC. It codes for CASSHAISEGLIYEQYF.

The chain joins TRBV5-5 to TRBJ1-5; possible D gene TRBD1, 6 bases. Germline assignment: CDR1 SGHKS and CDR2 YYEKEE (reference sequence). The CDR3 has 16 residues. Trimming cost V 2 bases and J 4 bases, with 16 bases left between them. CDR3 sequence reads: CASSLVSGQQNQPQHF. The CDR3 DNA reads TGTGCCAGCAGCTTAGTGTCCGGACAGCAAAATCAGCCCCAGCATTTT.

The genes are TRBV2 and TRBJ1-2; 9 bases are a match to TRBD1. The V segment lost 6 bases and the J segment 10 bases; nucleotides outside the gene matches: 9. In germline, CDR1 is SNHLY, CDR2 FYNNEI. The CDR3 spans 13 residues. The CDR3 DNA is TGTGCCAGCAGCCGGACAGGGGTTAGTGACTACACCTTC. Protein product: CASSRTGVSDYTF. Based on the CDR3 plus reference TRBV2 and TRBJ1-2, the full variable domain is EPEVTQTPSHQVTQMGQEVILRCVPISNHLYFYWYRQILGQKVEFLVSFYNNEISEKSEIFDDQFSVERPDGSNFTLKIRSTKLEDSAMYFCASSRTGVSDYTFGSGTRLTVV.

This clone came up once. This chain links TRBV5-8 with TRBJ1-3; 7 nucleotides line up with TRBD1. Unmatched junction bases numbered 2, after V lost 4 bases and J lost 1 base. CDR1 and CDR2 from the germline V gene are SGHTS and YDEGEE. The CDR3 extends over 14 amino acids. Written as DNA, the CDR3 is TGTGCCAGCAGCCCCAGGGGGTCTGGAAACACCATATATTTT. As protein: CASSPRGSGNTIYF.